One TCR beta chain is described in this entry. This entry comes from a study of blood T cells in healthy people across ages. PCR was performed a second time for roughly 7 to 11 cycles using a sample-barcoded 5' primer and a J-beta primer mix. TCRdb re-derived calls from the 5' RACE reads in MiXCR, one entry per CDR3 protein. The data contain 1,300,000 or so distinct CDR3 sequences, 45% to 70% of them singletons. Material for sequencing was blood. This clonotype originated in a man between 18 and 29 years old in good health.

As DNA, the CDR3 is TGTGCCAGCAGTAGTTTATTCCTCCCAGGGACTGGGGCAGATACGCAGTATTTT. The encoded protein is CASSSLFLPGTGADTQYF. The chain recombines TRBV27 with TRBJ2-3; a weak D match, TRBD2 (6 bases). The ends were cut back, 5 bases at V and 4 bases at J, with 25 bases in the middle. CDR1 is MNHEY, CDR2 SMNVEV, per germline (reference sequence). CDR3 size: 18 residues.